The 27 T cell receptor beta chains given below trace back to one sample, sequenced in a study of OX40 agonist ivuxolimab in advanced cancers. The table came from immunoSEQ multiplex PCR; TCRdb's copy has only in-frame clones and leaves some out. The table has under 95,000 clones, more than 75% seen once. The material was CD4+ or CD8+ T cells sorted from blood, obtained in a trial of the OX40 agonist ivuxolimab. These TCRs come from an adult with an advanced solid tumor such as melanoma, head and neck, liver or kidney cancer.

This clone was observed a few times. The rearrangement links TRBV5-6 to TRBJ2-1; the match to TRBD1 covers 9 bases. The J segment lost 5 bases and the V segment lost 0 bases, leaving 9 bases of the junction unmatched. Germline CDR1 SGHDT, CDR2 YYEEEE. The CDR3 extends over 17 amino acids. DNA for the CDR3: TGTGCCAGCAGCTTGGTTCCGGGGACAGGGAGGAACAATGAGCAGTTCTTC. This sequence encodes CASSLVPGTGRNNEQFF.

The chain joins TRBV27 to TRBJ2-3; D gene uncertain. Trimming pared 6 bases from V and 0 bases from J, leaving 13 bases between. The CDR3 spans 15 residues. Germline V lookup: CDR1 MNHEY, CDR2 SMNVEV (reference sequence). In DNA, the CDR3 is TGTGCCAGCAGGAACCGGGCGATAAGCACAGATACGCAGTATTTT. Translating it yields CASRNRAISTDTQYF.

The rearrangement uses TRBV13 and TRBJ2-1, with D perhaps TRBD2 (5 bases). Germline V gene sequence: CDR1 PRHDT, CDR2 FYEKMQ (reference sequence). The CDR3 loop spans 13 amino acids. V dropped 5 bases and J dropped 4 bases, with 9 bases sitting between them. The CDR3 DNA is TGTGCCAGCAGCCCCGGGAATTACAATGAGCAGTTCTTC. This gives the protein CASSPGNYNEQFF.

This clone appeared once. This chain links TRBV11-2 with TRBJ1-1; 8 bases map to TRBD1. This CDR3 is built from 14 residues. The J segment lost 5 bases and the V segment lost 5 bases, leaving 7 bases of the junction unmatched. The germline gives CDR1 SGHAT, CDR2 FQNNGV. CDR3 nucleotides: TGTGCCAGCAGCCACGACAGGGGCGGGACTGAAGCTTTCTTT. This codes for CASSHDRGGTEAFF.

The V call is TRBV5-8, the J call TRBJ1-1, with unresolved D. Germline assignment: CDR1 SGHTS and CDR2 YDEGEE. The CDR3 totals 14 residues. The V gene lost 0 bases and the J gene lost 5 bases, with 11 bases spanning the gap. The CDR3 loop reads CASSLGQRVTEAFF. The CDR3 nucleotides are TGTGCCAGCAGCTTGGGACAAAGGGTGACTGAAGCTTTCTTT.

V and J are TRBV7-8 and TRBJ2-1; D possibly uses TRBD1 or TRBD2 (5 bases each). Germline V lookup: CDR1 SGHVS, CDR2 FQNEAQ. The CDR3 has 14 amino acids. Trimming left V 2 bases short and J 9 bases short, with 14 bases between. As DNA, the CDR3 is TGTGCCAGCAGCTTACGAATAGATGGGGGTGAGCAGTTCTTC. Its translation is CASSLRIDGGEQFF.

The chain uses TRBV6-5 and TRBJ1-6; TRBD1 aligns across 8 bases. The CDR3 has 15 residues. Germline V CDR1 and CDR2: MNHEY, SVGAGI. V gave up 4 bases and J gave up 10 bases; unmatched junction bases: 9. The CDR3 sequence is CASSSPDRGESPLHF. The CDR3 bases are TGTGCCAGCAGTTCCCCCGACAGGGGCGAGTCACCCCTCCACTTT.

The table lists this clone with a few counts. The rearrangement uses TRBV9 and TRBJ1-1, with unresolved D. The CDR3 covers 16 residues. From germline, CDR1 is SGDLS and CDR2 YYNGEE. Trimming removed 4 bases from V and 1 base from J, with 17 bases in between. Here the CDR3 DNA reads TGTGCCAGCAGCCCCCACCACTCCGTAGGGAACACTGAAGCTTTCTTT. This translates into CASSPHHSVGNTEAFF.

The chain joins TRBV10-2 to TRBJ2-5, with D maybe TRBD2 (6 bases). There are 13 residues in the CDR3. Germline values: CDR1 WSHSY, CDR2 SAAADI. The germline V and J ends were trimmed by 10 bases and 7 bases, with 19 bases remaining between them. CDR3 protein: CATTGSAKGTQYF. The CDR3 region has the DNA TGCGCCACAACCGGGAGCGCTAAGGGGACCCAGTACTTC.

This clone was recorded only once. CDR3 in amino acids: CASSRSAVSYEQYF. Here the CDR3 DNA reads TGTGCCAGCAGTCGCTCAGCCGTTTCCTACGAGCAGTACTTC. The chain links TRBV6-6 to TRBJ2-7; no firm D call. CDR3 size: 14 residues. Per the germline V gene, CDR1 is MNHNY and CDR2 is SVGAGI (reference sequence). The V end lost 5 bases, the J end lost 1 base, and 12 bases lay between the germline ends.

This clone was detected a few times. A read error may account for a junction end that differs from germline. The CDR3 DNA reads TGCGCCAGCAGCTTGGACGGACTAGCGGGAGAGGCCCAGTACTTC. It is translated as CASSLDGLAGEAQYF. The V and J genes are TRBV5-1 and TRBJ2-5; 13 nucleotides match TRBD2. The CDR3 is made up of 15 amino acids. The V gene's germline CDR1 is SGHRS and CDR2 YFSETQ.

The chain joins TRBV7-2 to TRBJ1-1; a weak D match, TRBD1 (5 bases). Deletions cut 5 bases from V and 5 bases from J, with 30 bases between. The CDR3 sequence is 19 residues long. Germline V CDR1 and CDR2: SGHTA, FQGNSA. CDR3 sequence (DNA): TGTGCCAGCAGCCTTAGAGCTGCCTGGTCCCCGCGGGACGCGACTGAAGCTTTCTTT. This codes for CASSLRAAWSPRDATEAFF. Using reference TRBV7-2 and TRBJ1-1 for the parts outside the CDR3, the full variable domain is GAGVSQSPSNKVTEKGKDVELRCDPISGHTALYWYRQSLGQGLEFLIYFQGNSAPDKSGLPSDRFSAERTGGSVSTLTIQRTQQEDSAVYLCASSLRAAWSPRDATEAFFGQGTRLTVV.

The rearrangement uses TRBV9 and TRBJ1-4; D perhaps matches TRBD1 (6 bases). The ends were cut back, 3 bases at V and 11 bases at J, with 20 bases in the middle. This CDR3 comprises 15 residues. The germline V gene encodes CDR1 SGDLS and CDR2 YYNGEE. CDR3 in DNA: TGTGCCAGCAGCGCCCAGGAAGGGGGGTATAAGAAACTGTTTTTT. Its protein is CASSAQEGGYKKLFF. The whole variable domain, remainder taken from reference TRBV9 and TRBJ1-4, is DSGVTQTPKHLITATGQRVTLRCSPRSGDLSVYWYQQSLDQGLQFLIQYYNGEERAKGNILERFSAQQFPDLHSELNLSSLELGDSALYFCASSAQEGGYKKLFFGSGTQLSVL.

DNA of the CDR3: TGTGCCAGCAGCTTGGGAATAGGGAGTGGCTACACCTTC. Translation: CASSLGIGSGYTF. The chain combines TRBV5-6 with TRBJ1-2, with no clear D. CDR1 and CDR2 (germline): SGHDT, YYEEEE. This CDR3 region has 13 residues. Trimming stripped 0 bases from V and 7 bases from J, with 10 bases between.

This chain uses TRBV30 with TRBJ1-5, with D perhaps matching TRBD1 (6 bases). In germline, CDR1 is GTSNPN, CDR2 SVGIG (reference sequence). The V end was cut by 0 bases, the J end by 6 bases, with 15 bases between. CDR3 length: 15 amino acids. CDR3 sequence: CAWSVRGGAGQPQHF. The CDR3 bases are TGTGCCTGGAGTGTACGGGGGGGGGCGGGTCAGCCCCAGCATTTT.

This chain uses TRBV1 with TRBJ2-5; the table's TRBD1 call for D was not verified on the DNA. TRBV1 is tagged as a pseudogene. CDR3 length: 13 residues. The CDR3 DNA is TGCACCAGCAGTCACACGATGTGGGAGACCCAGTACTTC. As protein: CTSSHTMWETQYF.

J is TRBJ2-1 and V is TRBV7-9; 9 bases are shared with TRBD2. Unmatched junction bases numbered 9, after V lost 1 base and J lost 8 bases. The CDR3 consists of 16 residues. Germline lookup yields CDR1 SEHNR and CDR2 FQNEAQ (reference sequence). The CDR3 sequence: CASSLGRVAGEDEQFF. CDR3 nucleotides: TGTGCCAGCAGCTTAGGGAGGGTAGCGGGAGAGGATGAGCAGTTCTTC. Looking up the rest from reference TRBV7-9 and TRBJ2-1 gives the full variable domain: DTGVSQNPRHKITKRGQNVTFRCDPISEHNRLYWYRQTLGQGPEFLTYFQNEAQLEKSRLLSDRFSAERPKGSFSTLEIQRTEQGDSAMYLCASSLGRVAGEDEQFFGPGTRLTVL.

J is TRBJ1-3 and V is TRBV6-6; possibly TRBD1 for D (6 bases). The V end lost 8 bases, the J end lost 7 bases, and 15 bases lay between the germline ends. CDR3 length: 13 residues. Germline-derived CDR1 and CDR2 are MNHNY and SVGAGI (reference sequence). Written as DNA, the CDR3 is TGTGCCAGCCTCCGGGGGCTGGGTAACACCATATATTTT. Its translation is CASLRGLGNTIYF.

The rearrangement links TRBV5-1 to TRBJ2-7, with no clear D. CDR1 is SGHRS and CDR2 is YFSETQ in the germline V gene. This CDR3 contains 15 residues. V was cut by 0 bases and J by 2 bases, with 12 bases left in between. This CDR3 is CASSLDASSTYEQYF. In DNA form, the CDR3 reads TGCGCCAGCAGCTTGGACGCCAGTTCTACCTACGAGCAGTACTTC. Full variable domain (rest looked up from reference TRBV5-1 and TRBJ2-7): KAGVTQTPRYLIKTRGQQVTLSCSPISGHRSVSWYQQTPGQGLQFLFEYFSETQRNKGNFPGRFSGRQFSNSRSEMNVSTLELGDSALYLCASSLDASSTYEQYFGPGTRLTVT.

The genes are TRBV5-4 and TRBJ2-7; TRBD2 is a possible D gene (5 bases). Deletions cut 4 bases from V and 7 bases from J, with 18 bases between. The length of the CDR3 is 14 residues. Germline lookup yields CDR1 SGHNT and CDR2 YYREEE (reference sequence). This CDR3 reads CASSALPVRGEQYF. CDR3 coding DNA: TGTGCCAGCAGCGCCCTCCCGGTTCGCGGGGAGCAGTACTTC. Full variable domain (remainder filled in from reference TRBV5-4 and TRBJ2-7): ETGVTQSPTHLIKTRGQQVTLRCSSQSGHNTVSWYQQALGQGPQFIFQYYREEENGRGNFPPRFSGLQFPNYSSELNVNALELDDSALYLCASSALPVRGEQYFGPGTRLTVT.

V is TRBV5-5 and J is TRBJ1-2; D is unclear. The germline V and J ends were trimmed by 3 bases and 5 bases, with 5 bases remaining between them. The germline V gene has CDR1 SGHKS and CDR2 YYEKEE (reference sequence). The length of the CDR3 is 11 residues. For the CDR3, the DNA is TGTGCCAGCAGCTCCCGTTATGGCTACACCTTC. It translates to CASSSRYGYTF.

The chain employs TRBV11-2 and TRBJ2-5, with 13 bases fitting TRBD2. The V gene end was trimmed by 4 bases and the J gene end by 1 base; junction bases not matched to a gene: 0. CDR1 and CDR2 from the germline V gene are SGHAT and FQNNGV. The CDR3 sequence is 15 residues long. For the CDR3, the DNA is TGTGCCAGCAGCTGGACTAGCGGGAGCCAAGAGACCCAGTACTTC. Its protein product is CASSWTSGSQETQYF.

V is TRBV5-1 and J is TRBJ1-2; TRBD1 might be the D (6 bases). V dropped 1 base and J dropped 6 bases, with 7 bases sitting between them. Germline CDR1 SGHRS, CDR2 YFSETQ. CDR3 length: 12 amino acids. This chain's CDR3 is CASSLTGNGYTF. The CDR3 nucleotides are TGCGCCAGCAGCTTGACAGGGAATGGCTACACCTTC.

V gene TRBV15 combines with J gene TRBJ2-3; 7 bases map to TRBD2. V was pared by 3 bases and J by 1 base, with 4 bases of the junction left unmatched. Germline CDR1 reads LNHNV; CDR2 reads YYDKDF (reference sequence). The CDR3 is 15 amino acids. CDR3 residues: CATSSGLVGTDTQYF. The CDR3 nucleotides read TGTGCCACCAGCAGCGGACTAGTCGGCACAGATACGCAGTATTTT. The full variable domain, its missing parts supplied by reference TRBV15 and TRBJ2-3, is DAMVIQNPRYQVTQFGKPVTLSCSQTLNHNVMYWYQQKSSQAPKLLFHYYDKDFNNEADTPDNFQSRRPNTSFCFLDIRSPGLGDTAMYLCATSSGLVGTDTQYFGPGTRLTVL.

This clone was seen once. The CDR3 region is CATSRGGRRIQNTEAFF. In DNA form, the CDR3 reads TGTGCCACCAGCAGAGGGGGGAGGCGGATACAGAACACTGAAGCTTTCTTT. The rearrangement uses TRBV15 and TRBJ1-1; perhaps TRBD1 as D (5 bases). V was clipped by 1 base and J by 1 base, with 16 bases between them. The CDR3 is 17 amino acids. Germline CDR1 LNHNV, CDR2 YYDKDF (reference sequence).

This clone was counted only a few times. This chain connects TRBV2 to TRBJ1-1; D unclear. This CDR3 spans 11 amino acids. The ends were cut back, 2 bases at V and 8 bases at J, with 6 bases in the middle. The V gene's germline CDR1 is SNHLY and CDR2 FYNNEI. The CDR3 DNA reads TGTGCCAGCAGTGAATGGAGCGAAGCTTTCTTT. This codes for CASSEWSEAFF.

CDR3 in amino acids: CASSQDAVFGELFF. DNA of the CDR3: TGCGCCAGCAGCCAAGACGCGGTTTTCGGGGAGCTGTTTTTT. The rearrangement links TRBV4-1 to TRBJ2-2; no clear D. The V gene lost 0 bases and the J gene lost 7 bases, with 9 bases spanning the gap. Germline assignment: CDR1 MGHRA and CDR2 YSYEKL. The CDR3 covers 14 residues.